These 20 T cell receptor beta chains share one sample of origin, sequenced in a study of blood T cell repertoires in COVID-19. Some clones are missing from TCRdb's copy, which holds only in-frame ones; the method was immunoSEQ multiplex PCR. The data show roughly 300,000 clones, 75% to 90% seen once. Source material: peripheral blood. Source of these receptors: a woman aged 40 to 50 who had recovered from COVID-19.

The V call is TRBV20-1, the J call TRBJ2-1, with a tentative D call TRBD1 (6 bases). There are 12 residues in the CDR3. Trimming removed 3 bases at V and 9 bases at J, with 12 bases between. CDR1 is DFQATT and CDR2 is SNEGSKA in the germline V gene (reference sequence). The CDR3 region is CSASPQGGEQFF. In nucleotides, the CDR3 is TGCAGTGCTAGTCCACAGGGTGGTGAGCAGTTCTTC.

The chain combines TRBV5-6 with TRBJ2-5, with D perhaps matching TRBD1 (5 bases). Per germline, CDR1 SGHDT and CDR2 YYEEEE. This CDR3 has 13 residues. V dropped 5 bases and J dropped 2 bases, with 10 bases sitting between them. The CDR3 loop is CASSDSIQETQYF. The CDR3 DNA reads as TGTGCCAGCAGTGACAGTATACAAGAGACCCAGTACTTC.

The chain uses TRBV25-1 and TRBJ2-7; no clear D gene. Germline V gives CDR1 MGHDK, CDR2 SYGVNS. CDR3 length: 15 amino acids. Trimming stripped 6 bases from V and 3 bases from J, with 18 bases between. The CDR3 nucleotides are TGTGCCAGCAGCGGGTGGAGCTTTCCGAGCTACGAGCAGTACTTC. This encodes CASSGWSFPSYEQYF.

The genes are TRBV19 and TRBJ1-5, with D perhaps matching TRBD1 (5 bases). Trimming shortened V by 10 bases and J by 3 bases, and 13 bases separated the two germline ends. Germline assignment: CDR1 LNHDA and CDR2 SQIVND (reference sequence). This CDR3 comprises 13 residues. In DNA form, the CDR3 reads TGTGCCACTCAGGGTCCATTCAATCAGCCCCAGCATTTT. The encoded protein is CATQGPFNQPQHF.

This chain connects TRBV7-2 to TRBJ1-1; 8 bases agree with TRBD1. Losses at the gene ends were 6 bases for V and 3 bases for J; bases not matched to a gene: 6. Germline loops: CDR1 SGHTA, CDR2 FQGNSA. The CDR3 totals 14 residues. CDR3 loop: CASRIGQGHTEAFF. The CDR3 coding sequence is TGTGCCAGCAGGATTGGACAGGGTCACACTGAAGCTTTCTTT.

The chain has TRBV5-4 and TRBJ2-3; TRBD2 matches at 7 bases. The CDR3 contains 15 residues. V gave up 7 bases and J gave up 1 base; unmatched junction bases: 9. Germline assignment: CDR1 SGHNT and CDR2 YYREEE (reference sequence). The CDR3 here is CASSRVSGGTDTQYF. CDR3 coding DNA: TGTGCCAGCTCCAGGGTCAGCGGGGGCACAGATACGCAGTATTTT. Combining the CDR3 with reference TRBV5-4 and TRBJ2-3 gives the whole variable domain ETGVTQSPTHLIKTRGQQVTLRCSSQSGHNTVSWYQQALGQGPQFIFQYYREEENGRGNFPPRFSGLQFPNYSSELNVNALELDDSALYLCASSRVSGGTDTQYFGPGTRLTVL.

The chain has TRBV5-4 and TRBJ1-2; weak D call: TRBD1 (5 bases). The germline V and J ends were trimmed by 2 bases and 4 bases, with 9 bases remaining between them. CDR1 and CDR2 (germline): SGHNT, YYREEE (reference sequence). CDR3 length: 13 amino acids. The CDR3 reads CASSFWGGYGYTF. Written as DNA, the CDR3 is TGTGCCAGCAGCTTTTGGGGGGGCTATGGCTACACCTTC.

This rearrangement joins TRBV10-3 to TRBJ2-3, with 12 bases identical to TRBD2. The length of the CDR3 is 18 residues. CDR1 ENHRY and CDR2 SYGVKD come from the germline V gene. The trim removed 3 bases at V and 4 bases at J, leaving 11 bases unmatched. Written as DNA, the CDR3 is TGTGCCATCAGTGATGTCCTAGCGGGGGGGCGTTTTTCAGATACGCAGTATTTT. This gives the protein CAISDVLAGGRFSDTQYF.

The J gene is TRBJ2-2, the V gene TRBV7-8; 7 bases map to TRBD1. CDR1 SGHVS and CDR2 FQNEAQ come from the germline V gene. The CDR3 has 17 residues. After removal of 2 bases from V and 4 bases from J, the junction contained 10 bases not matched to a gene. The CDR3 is CASSLYTGAPSTGELFF. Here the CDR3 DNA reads TGTGCCAGCAGCTTATATACAGGGGCCCCGAGCACCGGGGAGCTGTTTTTT.

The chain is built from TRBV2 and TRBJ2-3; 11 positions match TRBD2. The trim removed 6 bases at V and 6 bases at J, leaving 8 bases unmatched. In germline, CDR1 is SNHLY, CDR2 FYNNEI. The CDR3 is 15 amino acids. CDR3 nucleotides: TGTGCCAGCAGCCCCACGACTAGCGGGGAGGATACGCAGTATTTT. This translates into CASSPTTSGEDTQYF.

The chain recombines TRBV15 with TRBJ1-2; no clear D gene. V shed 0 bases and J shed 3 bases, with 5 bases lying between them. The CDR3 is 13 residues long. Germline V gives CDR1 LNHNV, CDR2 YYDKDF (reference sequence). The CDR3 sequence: CATSRDIYYGYTF. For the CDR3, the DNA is TGTGCCACCAGCAGAGATATTTACTATGGCTACACCTTC.

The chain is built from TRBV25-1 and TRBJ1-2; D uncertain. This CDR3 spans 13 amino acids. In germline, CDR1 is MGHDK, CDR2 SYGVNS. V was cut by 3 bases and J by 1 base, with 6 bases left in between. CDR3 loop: CASSDRLNYGYTF. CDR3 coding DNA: TGTGCCAGCAGTGACAGACTTAACTATGGCTACACCTTC.

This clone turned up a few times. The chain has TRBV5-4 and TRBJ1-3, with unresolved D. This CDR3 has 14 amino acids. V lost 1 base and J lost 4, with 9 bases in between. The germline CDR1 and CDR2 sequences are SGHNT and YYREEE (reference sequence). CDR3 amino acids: CASSLSSPGNTIYF. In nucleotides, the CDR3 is TGTGCCAGCAGCTTGTCCTCTCCCGGAAACACCATATATTTT.

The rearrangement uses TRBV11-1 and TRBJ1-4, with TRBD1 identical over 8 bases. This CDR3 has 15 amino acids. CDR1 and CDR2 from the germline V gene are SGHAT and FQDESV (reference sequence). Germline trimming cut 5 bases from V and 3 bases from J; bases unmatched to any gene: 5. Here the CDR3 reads CASSPTGEANEKLFF. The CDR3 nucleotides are TGTGCCAGCAGCCCGACAGGGGAAGCTAATGAAAAACTGTTTTTT.

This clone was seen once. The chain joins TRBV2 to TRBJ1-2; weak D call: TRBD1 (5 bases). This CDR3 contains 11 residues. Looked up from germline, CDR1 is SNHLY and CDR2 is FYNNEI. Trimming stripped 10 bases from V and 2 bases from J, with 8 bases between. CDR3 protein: CATGPNYGYTF. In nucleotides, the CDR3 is TGTGCCACAGGGCCCAACTATGGCTACACCTTC.

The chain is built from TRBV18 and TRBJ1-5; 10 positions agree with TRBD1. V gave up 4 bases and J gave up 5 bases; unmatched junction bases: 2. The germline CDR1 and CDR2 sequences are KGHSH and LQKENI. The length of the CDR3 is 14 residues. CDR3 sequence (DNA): TGTGCCAGCTCACTCGGGACAGGGGATCAGCCCCAGCATTTT. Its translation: CASSLGTGDQPQHF.

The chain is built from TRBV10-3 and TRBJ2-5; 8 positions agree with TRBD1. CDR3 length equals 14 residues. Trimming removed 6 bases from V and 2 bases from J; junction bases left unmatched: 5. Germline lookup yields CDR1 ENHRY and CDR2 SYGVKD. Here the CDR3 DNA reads TGTGCCATCAGGAGGGACAGGTCACAAGAGACCCAGTACTTC. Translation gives CAIRRDRSQETQYF.

The CDR3 DNA reads as TGCGCCAGCAGCCAAGATCAGTGGGGAGGAGGCACAGATACGCAGTATTTT. It yields the protein CASSQDQWGGGTDTQYF. The chain joins TRBV4-1 to TRBJ2-3, with D possibly TRBD2 on 6 matching bases. Germline values: CDR1 MGHRA, CDR2 YSYEKL. V lost 0 bases, J lost 1 base, and 14 bases lay in between. The CDR3 runs to 17 residues.

This chain's CDR3 is CASSLAAGQGDEKLFF. CDR3 in DNA: TGCGCCAGCAGCTTGGCTGCCGGACAGGGGGATGAAAAACTGTTTTTT. V usage is TRBV5-1 and J usage is TRBJ1-4, with 10 bases identical to TRBD1. CDR1 and CDR2 (germline): SGHRS, YFSETQ. V trimming: 0 bases; J trimming: 6 bases; junction bases outside the gene matches: 5. The CDR3 has 16 residues.

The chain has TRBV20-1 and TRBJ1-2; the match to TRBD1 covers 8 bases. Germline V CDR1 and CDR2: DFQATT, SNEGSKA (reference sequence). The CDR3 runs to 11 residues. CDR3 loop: CRQQGDYGYTF. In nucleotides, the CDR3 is TGCAGACAACAGGGGGACTATGGCTACACCTTC.